This T cell receptor beta chain was retrieved from a study of CD4 T cells in relation to SARS-CoV-2 and coronaviruses. Study-wide background: Controls used an HIV-1 Nef peptide pool or no peptide.

Unexposed donor CD4+ T cells date from about 2011-2018, before the COVID-19 pandemic. The cells were cultured for less than twelve days before CD4+ T cells were isolated. Profiling relied on immunoSEQ multiplex PCR, and the TCRdb table lists in-frame clones only, not all of them. Of some 21,000 clones in the sample, 78% were seen once. There are a few counts of this clone. The antigen is not known. The CDR3 runs to 13 residues. The germline CDR1 and CDR2 sequences are MNHEY and SMNVEV (reference sequence). V shed 6 bases and J shed 4 bases, with 12 bases lying between them. The sequence was collected from a human donor in good health. Sequencing input: CD4+ T cells from PBMCs, cultured in vitro. The rearrangement links TRBV27 to TRBJ1-2; D possibly corresponds to TRBD1 (6 bases). CDR3 in amino acids: CASSFDRSYGYTF. Here the CDR3 DNA reads TGTGCCAGCAGCTTCGACAGGTCCTATGGCTACACCTTC.